The clone carrying this T cell receptor (beta chain) was observed many times. Antigen unknown. The sample belongs to a study of T-cell memory formation after mild COVID-19. TCR alpha and TCR beta cDNA libraries carrying sample barcodes and UMIs came from 5'RACE with constant-segment primers. TCRdb fed the 5' RACE reads into MiXCR, producing one record per CDR3 protein. This sample has 240,000 or so distinct CDR3 sequences, with around 10% found just once. V was shortened by 3 bases and J by 7 bases, with 12 bases between the two germline ends. The CDR3 totals 14 residues. Study findings and constraints: Clones contracting over day 15 to 85 were CD4/CD8 balanced, with later expanders leaning CD4+. There were some responding clones in pre-infection memory, which suggested that cross-reactive memory had joined.

This clonotype originated in a man younger than 35 who had mild COVID-19 (a few samples of this study predate the infection). Cell type and time point are not known. The chain employs TRBV12-3 or TRBV12-4 and TRBJ2-2; D tentatively reads TRBD1 or TRBD2 (6 bases each). Material for sequencing was PBMCs or a T cell subset sorted from them (not recorded which). The CDR3 sequence is CASSLYREDGELFF. DNA of the CDR3: TGTGCCAGCAGTTTGTACAGGGAGGACGGGGAGCTGTTTTTT.